One sample yielded the 19 T cell receptor beta chains listed below, sequenced in a study of CD8 T cells in Susac syndrome. Random hexamers served to reverse transcribe about 0.45 to 1 ug RNA. TCRdb recomputed calls from the immunoSEQ multiplex PCR reads with MiXCR, one row per CDR3 protein. Seen here are over 150,000 distinct CDR3 sequences, 95% to 97% observed once, and the top ten hold around 0.13%. The sample comprised CD4+ T cells from PBMCs. These receptor sequences come from a human donor with Susac syndrome.

This chain links TRBV6-6 with TRBJ2-5, with D tentatively TRBD1 (5 bases). The CDR3 covers 13 residues. Per the germline V gene, CDR1 is MNHNY and CDR2 is SVGAGI (reference sequence). V gave up 7 bases and J gave up 2 bases, with 11 bases separating them. The CDR3 sequence is CASTVRAQETQYF. CDR3 nucleotide sequence: TGTGCCAGCACCGTCAGGGCACAAGAGACCCAGTACTTC.

J is TRBJ1-1 and V is TRBV29-1; TRBD1 might be the D (5 bases). The CDR3 totals 13 residues. The V gene's germline CDR1 is SQVTM and CDR2 ANQGSEA. The V and J ends lost 4 bases and 5 bases respectively, with 14 bases between them. The DNA for the CDR3 is TGCAGCGTTGCACGTGGAGAGGGGACTGAAGCTTTCTTT. Amino acid sequence: CSVARGEGTEAFF.

The chain uses TRBV3-1 and TRBJ1-1, with D unresolved. CDR3 length: 13 amino acids. Germline V CDR1 and CDR2: LGHDT, YNNKEL (reference sequence). Trimming stripped 1 base from V and 6 bases from J, with 9 bases between. The CDR3: CASSQGPGAEAFF. CDR3 coding DNA: TGTGCCAGCAGCCAAGGACCGGGCGCTGAAGCTTTCTTT. The variable domain in full, completed from reference TRBV3-1 and TRBJ1-1, reads DTAVSQTPKYLVTQMGNDKSIKCEQNLGHDTMYWYKQDSKKFLKIMFSYNNKELIINETVPNRFSPKSPDKAHLNLHINSLELGDSAVYFCASSQGPGAEAFFGQGTRLTVV.

The gene calls are TRBV7-2 and TRBJ2-1; the D gene could be TRBD1 or TRBD2 (5 bases each). Germline V gene sequence: CDR1 SGHTA, CDR2 FQGNSA. The V and J ends lost 5 bases and 6 bases respectively, with 11 bases between them. CDR3 size: 13 residues. The chain's CDR3 is CASSQRGFNEQFF. The CDR3 bases are TGTGCCAGCAGCCAGAGGGGTTTCAATGAGCAGTTCTTC.

This chain connects TRBV9 to TRBJ2-1; tentative D call: TRBD2 (6 bases). Germline loops: CDR1 SGDLS, CDR2 YYNGEE. Trimming stripped 3 bases from V and 7 bases from J, with 17 bases between. The CDR3 loop spans 15 amino acids. CDR3 loop: CASSAHSGQMNEQFF. CDR3 coding DNA: TGTGCCAGCAGCGCACATAGCGGACAAATGAATGAGCAGTTCTTC.

This clonotype was observed a single time. The V and J genes are TRBV13 and TRBJ2-6; D unresolved. Trimming left V 5 bases short and J 4 bases short, with 12 bases between. This CDR3 is 15 amino acids long. CDR1 and CDR2 (germline): PRHDT, FYEKMQ (reference sequence). The CDR3 DNA reads as TGTGCCAGCAGCGCATGGGTTTCAGGGGCCAACGTCCTGACTTTC. It translates to CASSAWVSGANVLTF.

The V gene is TRBV12-3 or TRBV12-4, the J gene TRBJ2-7; maybe TRBD2 (5 bases). There are 16 residues in the CDR3. V lost 3 bases to trimming and J lost 0 bases, with 15 bases between them. The CDR3 DNA follows: TGTGCCAGCAGTTTTTACCGACTACCTAGCTCCTACGAGCAGTACTTC. Its protein product is CASSFYRLPSSYEQYF.

The chain carries TRBV18 and TRBJ2-2, with a possible D match to TRBD2 (5 bases). Germline loops: CDR1 KGHSH, CDR2 LQKENI. This CDR3 spans 17 amino acids. The V end lost 2 bases, the J end lost 4 bases, and 17 bases lay between the germline ends. The chain's CDR3 is CASSPMRSGESTGELFF. The CDR3 DNA reads TGTGCCAGCTCACCAATGCGGTCCGGGGAGAGCACCGGGGAGCTGTTTTTT.

The chain joins TRBV11-2 to TRBJ2-1, with D unclear. Trimming left V 6 bases short and J 5 bases short, with 5 bases between. This CDR3 has 11 amino acids. Looked up from germline, CDR1 is SGHAT and CDR2 is FQNNGV. CDR3 nucleotide sequence: TGTGCCAGCAGGGAGAACAATGAGCAGTTCTTC. Residues: CASRENNEQFF.

This chain joins TRBV20-1 and TRBJ2-5; the D gene is possibly TRBD1 (6 bases). Germline CDR1 DFQATT, CDR2 SNEGSKA (reference sequence). This CDR3 has 15 residues. V dropped 0 bases and J dropped 5 bases, with 16 bases sitting between them. Written as DNA, the CDR3 is TGCAGTGCTAGAGACCAGGGGCCGAGAGGGGAGACCCAGTACTTC. Protein: CSARDQGPRGETQYF.

This clonotype was observed once. The rearrangement joins TRBV20-1 to TRBJ1-5; no reliable D call. Germline V gene sequence: CDR1 DFQATT, CDR2 SNEGSKA (reference sequence). The CDR3 length is 13 residues. V was trimmed by 4 bases and J by 3 bases, leaving 10 bases between them. In nucleotides, the CDR3 is TGCAGTGCTAATGAGGCAGACAATCAGCCCCAGCATTTT. Amino acids: CSANEADNQPQHF.

The table lists this clonotype with a count of one. The rearrangement links TRBV4-3 to TRBJ1-1; perhaps TRBD1 as D (5 bases). The germline V gene encodes CDR1 LGHNA and CDR2 YSLEER. The CDR3 has 13 amino acids. The V end lost 4 bases, the J end lost 1 base, and 7 bases lay between the germline ends. CDR3 DNA: TGCGCCAGCAGCCGGGGCACGAACACTGAAGCTTTCTTT. Amino acids: CASSRGTNTEAFF.

The chain is built from TRBV6-1 and TRBJ2-2, with 9 bases identical to TRBD2. The CDR3 consists of 17 residues. After removal of 5 bases from V and 3 bases from J, the junction contained 10 bases not matched to a gene. Germline V gene lookup returns CDR1 MNHNS and CDR2 SASEGT. The CDR3 DNA sequence: TGTGCCAGCAGTCCGTGGGCGGGAGGGCCGGACACCGGGGAGCTGTTTTTT. It translates to CASSPWAGGPDTGELFF.

V and J are TRBV6-2 or TRBV6-3 and TRBJ2-3; D not certain. This CDR3 spans 16 amino acids. Germline V gene sequence: CDR1 MNHEY, CDR2 SVGEGT. Trimming took 2 bases from V and 1 from J, leaving 13 bases between them. CDR3: CASSYGRLSGTDTQYF. The CDR3 nucleotides are TGTGCCAGCAGTTACGGTAGGCTATCTGGCACAGATACGCAGTATTTT.

The V call is TRBV29-1, the J call TRBJ1-2, with D unresolved. The CDR3 sequence is 12 residues long. The germline V and J ends were trimmed by 0 bases and 8 bases, with 10 bases remaining between them. Per the germline V gene, CDR1 is SQVTM and CDR2 is ANQGSEA. CDR3 in amino acids: CSVEERTIGYTF. As DNA, the CDR3 is TGCAGCGTTGAAGAAAGAACAATCGGCTACACCTTC.

The V call is TRBV20-1, the J call TRBJ1-1; unclear D gene. The germline V gene encodes CDR1 DFQATT and CDR2 SNEGSKA (reference sequence). This CDR3 has 15 amino acids. CDR3 sequence (DNA): TGCAGATCTGGGAGGATGGTCTACCGAGGCACTGAAGCTTTCTTT. The encoded protein is CRSGRMVYRGTEAFF.

V usage is TRBV20-1 and J usage is TRBJ2-1, with 8 nucleotides matching TRBD2. The CDR3 loop spans 16 amino acids. The junction had 14 bases not matched to a gene; V was cut back by 5 bases and J by 5 bases. From germline, CDR1 is DFQATT and CDR2 SNEGSKA (reference sequence). In DNA form, the CDR3 reads TGCAGTGCTGTCCGGGTTGAGCGGGAGTGGGACAATGAGCAGTTCTTC. It specifies CSAVRVEREWDNEQFF.

The chain couples TRBV15 to TRBJ1-1; D is uncertain. V lost 0 bases, J lost 2 bases, and 4 bases lay in between. Germline CDR1 LNHNV, CDR2 YYDKDF (reference sequence). There are 13 residues in the CDR3. The CDR3 DNA reads as TGTGCCACCAGCAGAGAACTTAACACTGAAGCTTTCTTT. Its translation: CATSRELNTEAFF.

The chain recombines TRBV29-1 with TRBJ2-1, with D maybe TRBD1 (6 bases). The CDR3 has 13 amino acids. Germline CDR1 SQVTM, CDR2 ANQGSEA. V shed 3 bases and J shed 8 bases, with 14 bases lying between them. Here the CDR3 DNA reads TGCAGCGTTGACAGGGGCGTCTCCGATGAGCAGTTCTTC. Protein: CSVDRGVSDEQFF.